This TCR beta chain was found in a study of blood T cell repertoires in COVID-19. The overall study: Acute and convalescent COVID-19 specimens originated in the United States, Italy and Spain. The analysed material was cDNA or gDNA that came from T cells, B-cell-depleted T cells, or PBMCs.

The V gene lost 0 bases and the J gene lost 12 bases, with 17 bases spanning the gap. The germline V gene has CDR1 WSHSY and CDR2 SAAADI. There are 15 residues in the CDR3. In the original analysis: How many nucleated cells were present was estimated from reference gene primer amplification. Profiled with immunoSEQ multiplex PCR; TCRdb holds only in-frame clones, not every one. That table supplies the V and J calls and clone size; D and trimming were determined from the DNA. The sample holds some 200,000 clones, 85% to 90% seen once. The genes are TRBV10-2 and TRBJ1-4; no definite D call. This TCR was recovered from a man in his forties or fifties with acute or convalescent COVID-19. The specimen sequenced was peripheral blood. This CDR3 reads CASSESTAPPLQLFF. CDR3 DNA: TGCGCCAGCAGTGAGTCTACAGCTCCTCCGCTTCAACTGTTTTTT.